Here is one T cell receptor beta chain with its context. Its cognate antigen is unknown. The repertoire was sequenced with immunoSEQ multiplex PCR; TCRdb's copy has only in-frame clones and lacks some. The sample records some 130,000 clones, 80% to 90% being singletons. Germline CDR1 reads LGHDT; CDR2 reads YNNKEL (reference sequence). Trimming took 6 bases from V and 8 from J; bases not matched to a gene: 8. This CDR3 is 15 amino acids long. The sample originates from a study of T cell responses to AZD1222 COVID-19 vaccine. Whole-study results and caveats: Baseline seropositivity characterized only a handful of AZD1222 recipients. The donors showed a predominance of white British ancestry and of females, with possible underestimation of clonal diversity. Distributed over spike, vaccine-associated CD4 TCRs predominated at 160-218 and 743-854. Within unmutated variant regions lay the reported targets of nearly half of spike-specific TCRs.

This clonotype was sampled from an adult in good health. The sample was peripheral blood, taken on day 0 of AZD1222 vaccination. The V call is TRBV3-1 (or the pseudogene TRBV3-2), the J call TRBJ1-6; 9 nucleotides line up with TRBD1. CDR3 residues: CASSPPGQGYSPLHF. DNA of the CDR3: TGTGCCAGCAGTCCTCCGGGACAGGGCTATTCACCCCTCCACTTT.